This T cell receptor beta chain was sequenced for a study of T cell changes during pregnancy in multiple sclerosis. The repertoire was sequenced with immunoSEQ multiplex PCR; TCRdb's copy has only in-frame clones and lacks some. The table shows fewer than 75,000 clones, with 85% to 95% occurring only once. The CDR3 runs 15 residues. Germline CDR1 is MDHEN and CDR2 is SYDVKM. V dropped 4 bases and J dropped 3; count of bases not matched to a gene: 2. The gene calls are TRBV28 and TRBJ2-1, with 11 bases lining up with TRBD2. The sequencing here drew on peripheral blood, taken after pregnancy. The sequence was obtained from a female donor in good health, enrolled as a control in a pregnancy study. For the CDR3, the DNA is TGTGCCAGCAGTTCTGGGACTAGCGGCTACAATGAGCAGTTCTTC. Protein product: CASSSGTSGYNEQFF.